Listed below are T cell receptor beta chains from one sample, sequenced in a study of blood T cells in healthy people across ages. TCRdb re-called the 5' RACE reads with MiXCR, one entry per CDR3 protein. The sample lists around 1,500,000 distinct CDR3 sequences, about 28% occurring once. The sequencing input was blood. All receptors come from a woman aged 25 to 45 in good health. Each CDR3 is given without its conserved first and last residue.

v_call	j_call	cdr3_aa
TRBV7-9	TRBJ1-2	ASSSRLGYT
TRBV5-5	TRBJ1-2	ASSYGQHIRGYGYT
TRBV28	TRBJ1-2	ASSLPQANYGYT
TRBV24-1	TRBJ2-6	ATSAGRKAGANVLT
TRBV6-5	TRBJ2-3	ASSPAFDSTDTQY
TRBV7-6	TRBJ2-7	ASSLGLAVFTYEQY
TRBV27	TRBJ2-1	ASSVTGLADNEQF
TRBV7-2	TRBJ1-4	ASSLTGRVNGEKLF
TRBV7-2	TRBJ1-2	ASSPGPFTGARGYGYT
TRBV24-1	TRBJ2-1	ATMGYPYDNEQF
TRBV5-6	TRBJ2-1	ASSLPRGGRNEQF
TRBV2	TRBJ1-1	APFGMRMNTEAF
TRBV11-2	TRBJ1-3	ASSPGGGNTIY
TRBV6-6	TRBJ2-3	ASSREGLPTDTQY
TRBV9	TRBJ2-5	ASSPRGQGETQY
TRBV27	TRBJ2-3	ASSLRDQGADTQY
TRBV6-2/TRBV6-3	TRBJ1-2	ASSYGLGNYGYT
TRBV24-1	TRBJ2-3	ATSAPPADTQY
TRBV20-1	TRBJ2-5	SARDMGGGFLAGVRRETQY
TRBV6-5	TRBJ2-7	ASSYLRSYEQY
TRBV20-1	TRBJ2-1	SAREGTPCDEQF
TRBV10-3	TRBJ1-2	AISDKQGAEGYT
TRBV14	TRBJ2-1	ASSPPGLTLMWEQF
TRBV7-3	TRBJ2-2	ASSLSSGERGGELF